These 25 T cell receptor beta chains share one sample of origin, sequenced in a study of T-cell reconstitution after alpha-beta-depleted transplantation in children. Molecular barcoding with unique molecular identifiers was used for the TCRbeta library. One entry per CDR3 protein results from TCRdb running MiXCR on the PCR reads. Here the sample spans about 500,000 distinct CDR3 sequences, approximately 29% being singletons. The specimen comprised PBMCs from the stem cell graft donor, sampled from the stem cell graft. These TCRs come from a human donor who donated a stem cell graft to a child with aplastic anemia.

J is TRBJ1-1 and V is TRBV12-3 or TRBV12-4; D is perhaps TRBD1 (5 bases). There are 15 residues in the CDR3. Trimming shortened V by 5 bases and J by 2 bases, and 15 bases separated the two germline ends. The DNA for the CDR3 is TGTGCCAGCAGTCAACGACAGAAGGGAAACACTGAAGCTTTCTTT. It codes for CASSQRQKGNTEAFF.

This clonotype was counted only a few times. This sequence joins TRBV30 and TRBJ2-7; D perhaps matches TRBD2 (6 bases). Deletions cut 0 bases from V and 4 bases from J, with 13 bases between. The CDR3 runs to 14 residues. Germline loops: CDR1 GTSNPN, CDR2 SVGIG (reference sequence). The CDR3 DNA reads TGTGCCTGGAGTGTACAAAAGGGGAGGTACGAGCAGTACTTC. It translates to CAWSVQKGRYEQYF.

This clonotype was seen ten or more times. The CDR3 loop reads CASSLAGVRTDTQYF. The CDR3 nucleotides read TGTGCCAGCAGCTTAGCGGGAGTGAGAACAGATACGCAGTATTTT. The J gene is TRBJ2-3, the V gene TRBV7-2; D possibly corresponds to TRBD2 (5 bases). The CDR3 contains 15 residues. Germline CDR1 reads SGHTA; CDR2 reads FQGNSA. The V end lost 0 bases, the J end lost 3 bases, and 10 bases lay between the germline ends.

The table lists this clonotype with a few counts. The chain employs TRBV30 and TRBJ1-2, with TRBD1 matching 7 bases. In germline, CDR1 is GTSNPN, CDR2 SVGIG (reference sequence). CDR3 length equals 14 residues. The junction had 6 bases not matched to a gene; V was cut back by 1 base and J by 4 bases. The CDR3 loop is CAWSAGTATYGYTF. For the CDR3, the DNA is TGTGCCTGGAGTGCTGGGACAGCAACCTATGGCTACACCTTC.

The genes are TRBV12-3 or TRBV12-4 and TRBJ1-4; 9 bases fit TRBD1. V gave up 5 bases and J gave up 0 bases; unmatched junction bases: 7. CDR3 length: 17 amino acids. The CDR3 protein is CASSKGTGLATNEKLFF. The CDR3, as DNA: TGTGCCAGCAGTAAGGGGACAGGGCTTGCAACTAATGAAAAACTGTTTTTT.

This clonotype has more than one count but fewer than ten. J is TRBJ2-5 and V is TRBV7-3; 8 nucleotides align to TRBD2. CDR1 SGHTA and CDR2 FQGTGA come from the germline V gene. The CDR3 has 15 residues. Trimming removed 5 bases from V and 5 bases from J; junction bases left unmatched: 10. CDR3 loop: CASSITSGGGETQYF. The CDR3 DNA follows: TGTGCCAGCAGCATCACTAGCGGTGGGGGGGAGACCCAGTACTTC. Using reference TRBV7-3 and TRBJ2-5 for the parts outside the CDR3, the full variable domain is GAGVSQTPSNKVTEKGKYVELRCDPISGHTALYWYRQSLGQGPEFLIYFQGTGAADDSGLPNDRFFAVRPEGSVSTLKIQRTERGDSAVYLCASSITSGGGETQYFGPGTRLLVL.

This clonotype has just a few counts. The chain links TRBV20-1 to TRBJ2-1; no definite D call. CDR1 and CDR2 (germline): DFQATT, SNEGSKA (reference sequence). The CDR3 has 14 residues. Trimming took 2 bases from V and 4 from J, leaving 12 bases between them. In DNA form, the CDR3 reads TGCAGTGCTAGAACTGCCGCGGATTACAATGAGCAGTTCTTC. It yields the protein CSARTAADYNEQFF.

This clonotype was seen only a few times. The rearrangement links TRBV30 to TRBJ1-2; TRBD1 matches at 9 bases. V trimming: 3 bases; J trimming: 4 bases; junction bases outside the gene matches: 12. There are 16 residues in the CDR3. Germline V CDR1 and CDR2: GTSNPN, SVGIG (reference sequence). CDR3 DNA: TGTGCCTGGAGAGAGACAGGGGGAAGGGGTCGCTATGGCTACACCTTC. Protein: CAWRETGGRGRYGYTF.

This chain links TRBV9 with TRBJ2-1; 15 bases fit TRBD2. Germline V CDR1 and CDR2: SGDLS, YYNGEE. The CDR3 has 20 residues. V shed 4 bases, J shed 0 bases, and the junction held 11 bases outside the gene matches. In DNA form, the CDR3 reads TGTGCCAGCAGCTCCTGGACTAGCGGGAGGGCCCGGAGCTCCTACAATGAGCAGTTCTTC. Its protein is CASSSWTSGRARSSYNEQFF.

V and J are TRBV4-3 and TRBJ2-3, with D unresolved. The CDR3 is 16 residues long. Germline loops: CDR1 LGHNA, CDR2 YSLEER. V lost 2 bases and J 0 bases, leaving 12 bases between the germline ends. Here the CDR3 DNA reads TGCGCCAGCAGCCAATCCCCGGGTATTAGCACAGATACGCAGTATTTT. It encodes CASSQSPGISTDTQYF.

This sequence joins TRBV30 and TRBJ1-5; no definite D call. The CDR3 extends over 14 amino acids. V dropped 2 bases and J dropped 4 bases, with 12 bases sitting between them. CDR1 and CDR2 from the germline V gene are GTSNPN and SVGIG (reference sequence). The CDR3 sequence is CAWSTLQVNQPQHF. The CDR3 DNA reads TGTGCCTGGAGTACTCTGCAGGTAAATCAGCCCCAGCATTTT.

This chain links TRBV12-3 or TRBV12-4 with TRBJ2-4; TRBD1 is a possible D gene (9 bases). V was cut by 3 bases and J by 7 bases, with 16 bases left in between. The CDR3 is 15 amino acids. CDR3 in amino acids: CASSFSSGTGNIQYF. The CDR3 DNA reads as TGTGCCAGCAGTTTTAGTAGCGGGACAGGGAACATTCAGTACTTC.

V is TRBV7-2 and J is TRBJ1-4; no clear D. This CDR3 contains 15 residues. V shed 3 bases and J shed 8 bases, with 16 bases lying between them. Germline CDR1 SGHTA, CDR2 FQGNSA. Here the CDR3 reads CASSFGPGSSEKLFF. As DNA, the CDR3 is TGTGCCAGCAGCTTCGGACCCGGGTCGTCGGAAAAACTGTTTTTT.

V usage is TRBV18 and J usage is TRBJ1-6; D is possibly TRBD1 (6 bases). The germline V gene has CDR1 KGHSH and CDR2 LQKENI. This CDR3 is built from 15 residues. Trimming pared 2 bases from V and 7 bases from J, leaving 12 bases between. The CDR3 is CASSPTQQGNSPLHF. The CDR3, as DNA: TGTGCCAGCTCACCAACTCAACAGGGAAATTCACCCCTCCACTTT. Together with reference TRBV18 and TRBJ1-6, the CDR3 gives the full variable domain: NAGVMQNPRHLVRRRGQEARLRCSPMKGHSHVYWYRQLPEEGLKFMVYLQKENIIDESGMPKERFSAEFPKEGPSILRIQQVVRGDSAAYFCASSPTQQGNSPLHFGNGTRLTVT.

This clonotype was counted a few times. The chain joins TRBV7-2 to TRBJ1-1; no definite D call. CDR1 is SGHTA and CDR2 is FQGNSA in the germline V gene. The CDR3 spans 14 residues. Trimming left V 5 bases short and J 6 bases short, with 16 bases between. The CDR3 nucleotides are TGTGCCAGCAGCCCGGCGGACGGGTCCTCTGAAGCTTTCTTT. It is translated as CASSPADGSSEAFF.

J is TRBJ2-7 and V is TRBV20-1; D unclear. The CDR3 length is 11 residues. Germline CDR1 and CDR2: DFQATT and SNEGSKA (reference sequence). V was trimmed by 3 bases and J by 3 bases, leaving 6 bases between them. The CDR3 reads CSASLVYEQYF. CDR3 nucleotide sequence: TGCAGTGCTAGTCTAGTCTACGAGCAGTACTTC.

The chain combines TRBV30 with TRBJ2-7; D is possibly TRBD2 (5 bases). The V and J ends lost 2 bases and 2 bases respectively, with 10 bases between them. The germline V gene encodes CDR1 GTSNPN and CDR2 SVGIG (reference sequence). There are 13 residues in the CDR3. CDR3 sequence (DNA): TGTGCCTGGAGTACGGGGATCACCTACGAGCAGTACTTC. It specifies CAWSTGITYEQYF.

The chain is built from TRBV12-3 or TRBV12-4 and TRBJ2-6, with a weak D call TRBD1 (5 bases). Trimming removed 6 bases at V and 4 bases at J, with 10 bases between. The CDR3 runs to 14 residues. The CDR3 bases are TGTGCCAGCAGCTTGACAGCCGGGGCCAACGTCCTGACTTTC. Amino acids: CASSLTAGANVLTF.

This clonotype was counted a few times. V gene TRBV6-2 or TRBV6-3 combines with J gene TRBJ2-3; 10 nucleotides line up with TRBD2. Germline CDR1 and CDR2: MNHEY and SVGEGT. V lost 6 bases to trimming and J lost 2 bases; unmatched junction nucleotides: 14. This CDR3 contains 18 residues. Here the CDR3 DNA reads TGTGCCAGCAGACCTAGCTACGGACTAGCGGAAAACACAGATACGCAGTATTTT. Protein product: CASRPSYGLAENTDTQYF.

The V and J genes are TRBV6-2 or TRBV6-3 and TRBJ2-1, with 8 nucleotides matching TRBD2. Germline CDR1 and CDR2: MNHEY and SVGEGT. This CDR3 has 15 amino acids. J lost 0 bases, V lost 9 bases, and 7 bases had no gene match. The DNA of the CDR3 is TGTGCCAGTCACGAGCGGGAGATCTCCTACAATGAGCAGTTCTTC. This encodes CASHEREISYNEQFF.

This chain uses TRBV7-2 with TRBJ2-1; D is uncertain. V lost 1 base and J 1 base, leaving 8 bases between the germline ends. The CDR3 covers 15 residues. Germline-derived CDR1 and CDR2 are SGHTA and FQGNSA. In DNA form, the CDR3 reads TGTGCCAGCAGCTTAGGGCCTGGATCCTACAATGAGCAGTTCTTC. Protein sequence: CASSLGPGSYNEQFF.

This clonotype was recorded a few times. The V gene is TRBV28, the J gene TRBJ2-1; TRBD2 matches 14 bases. V dropped 8 bases and J dropped 9; count of bases not matched to a gene: 12. CDR3 length: 16 amino acids. Germline V CDR1 and CDR2: MDHEN, SYDVKM. CDR3 residues: CASSRGGTSGSGEQFF. The CDR3 DNA sequence: TGTGCCAGCTCGAGGGGTGGGACTAGCGGGAGCGGTGAGCAGTTCTTC.

V gene TRBV12-3 or TRBV12-4 combines with J gene TRBJ2-7; a weak D match, TRBD1 (6 bases). V gave up 3 bases and J gave up 12 bases, with 15 bases separating them. The CDR3 is 12 residues long. The CDR3 coding sequence is TGTGCCAGCAGTTTGAGTTCAGGGGATCGGTACTTC. This gives the protein CASSLSSGDRYF.

This clonotype was seen more than once but under ten times. This chain links TRBV29-1 with TRBJ1-1; 10 positions match TRBD1. V trimming: 6 bases; J trimming: 10 bases; junction bases outside the gene matches: 14. The CDR3 loop spans 14 amino acids. CDR1 is SQVTM, CDR2 ANQGSEA, per germline. The CDR3 DNA sequence: TGCAGCGTAGCCGGGACAGGGGCTTCACGGGGAGCTTTCTTT. Amino acid sequence: CSVAGTGASRGAFF.

This clonotype was counted a few times. The chain employs TRBV12-3 or TRBV12-4 and TRBJ2-5; the match to TRBD2 covers 8 bases. This CDR3 contains 10 residues. V trimming: 9 bases; J trimming: 12 bases; junction bases outside the gene matches: 6. CDR3 region: CARLLAEEYF. Here the CDR3 DNA reads TGTGCCAGACTACTAGCGGAAGAGTACTTC.